This T cell receptor beta chain was found in a study of OX40 agonist ivuxolimab in advanced cancers. Study details: Patients enrolled in dose escalation were diagnosed with hepatocellular carcinoma, melanoma, renal cell or head and neck cancer.

CDR1 is SGHRS and CDR2 is YFSETQ in the germline V gene. V was pared by 0 bases and J by 3 bases, with 13 bases between. The CDR3 is 15 residues long. Sequencing was performed with immunoSEQ multiplex PCR; in TCRdb, only in-frame clones are kept and a portion is missing. The repertoire holds about 13,000 clones, with around four fifths as singletons. Researchers took blood at baseline, on cycle 4 day 1, and on cycle 7 day 1. General study findings and limits: In the expanded peripheral T cells, antigen specificity was never determined.

Comment on this clone: The antigen remains unidentified.

This chain joins TRBV5-1 and TRBJ2-7; D is perhaps TRBD1 (6 bases). The starting material was CD4+ or CD8+ T cells sorted from blood, obtained in a trial of the OX40 agonist ivuxolimab. The clonotype comes from an adult with an advanced solid tumor such as melanoma, head and neck, liver or kidney cancer. The CDR3 nucleotides read TGCGCCAGCAGCTTGGTGGGGACACCAGGCTACGAGCAGTACTTC. This encodes CASSLVGTPGYEQYF.